This section outlines one T cell receptor (beta chain) sequence together with its context. Its antigen remains unidentified. This record comes from a study of identical twins. Whole-study results and caveats: For cord blood, abundant beta clonotypes had fewer insertions, unlike memory repertoires, which showed none.

There were only healthy Caucasians among the donors. Template switching introduced a universal primer site, and the cDNA bore unique molecular identifiers. In TCRdb, the 5' RACE reads were re-called with MiXCR into one record per CDR3 protein. This table has around 680,000 distinct CDR3 sequences, 8.6% appearing once. This sample was also put to use in a study of yellow fever vaccine responses in identical twins. That study reports: Reportedly, the T cell response mounted by twins to vaccine seemed partly convergent, partly personalized.

This TCR was sampled from a woman between 18 and 29 years old in good health. Sequenced input: PBMCs.

In DNA form, the CDR3 reads TGTGCCAGCAGTACCTTGGGGGGTGGGGGGTCCCAGCATTTT. Amino acid sequence: CASSTLGGGGSQHF. This rearrangement joins TRBV28 to TRBJ1-5; perhaps TRBD1 as D (5 bases). The V end was cut by 5 bases, the J end by 11 bases, with 19 bases between. This CDR3 contains 14 residues. Germline CDR1 MDHEN, CDR2 SYDVKM. Full variable domain (rest looked up from reference TRBV28 and TRBJ1-5): DVKVTQSSRYLVKRTGEKVFLECVQDMDHENMFWYRQDPGLGLRLIYFSYDVKMKEKGDIPEGYSVSREKKERFSLILESASTNQTSMYLCASSTLGGGGSQHFGDGTRLSIL.